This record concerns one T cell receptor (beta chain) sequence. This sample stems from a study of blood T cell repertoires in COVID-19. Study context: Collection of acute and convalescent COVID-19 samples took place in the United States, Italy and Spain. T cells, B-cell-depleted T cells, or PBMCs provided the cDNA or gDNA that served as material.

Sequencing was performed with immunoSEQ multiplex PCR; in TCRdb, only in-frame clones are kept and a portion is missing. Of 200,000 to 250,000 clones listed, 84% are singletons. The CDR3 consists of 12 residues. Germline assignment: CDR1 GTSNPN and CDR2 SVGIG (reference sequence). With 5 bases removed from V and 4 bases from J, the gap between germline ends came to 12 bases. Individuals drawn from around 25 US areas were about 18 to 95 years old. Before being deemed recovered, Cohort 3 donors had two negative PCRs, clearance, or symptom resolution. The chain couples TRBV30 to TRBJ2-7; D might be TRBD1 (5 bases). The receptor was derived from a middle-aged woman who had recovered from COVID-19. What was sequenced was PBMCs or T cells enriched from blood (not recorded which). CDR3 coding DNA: TGTGCCTGGGCCCCTCAGGGTTACGAGCAGTACTTC. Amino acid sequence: CAWAPQGYEQYF.